One sample yielded the 6 T cell receptor beta chains listed below, sequenced in a study of regulatory T cells in long-lasting Graves disease. Investigators prepared the TCR beta libraries by applying iRepertoire HTBI primers and Arm-PCR of CDR3 regions. Via MiXCR, TCRdb re-called the multiplex PCR reads, giving one row per CDR3 protein. The sample includes 400,000 to 500,000 distinct CDR3 sequences, 15% of them seen just once. Time point noted: newly diagnosed GD, antithyroid drugs for less than 3 months. The TCR library was prepared using RNA isolated from PBMCs. The data were also submitted as part of a second study, on T cells in Graves' hyperthyroidism and ophthalmopathy.

The source material was peripheral blood mononuclear cells (PBMCs), sampled at new diagnosis, from a patient treated with antithyroid drugs. The receptor source for this set is a woman between 25 and 40 years old with Graves disease.

This clonotype turned up a few times. The rearrangement links TRBV7-8 to TRBJ2-1, with D possibly matching TRBD2 (6 bases). Per the germline V gene, CDR1 is SGHVS and CDR2 is FQNEAQ. Trimming removed 5 bases from V and 6 bases from J, with 17 bases in between. This CDR3 region has 15 residues. CDR3 sequence (DNA): TGTGCCAGCAGCCCGGCGGCTAGCGCCGCCAATGAGCAGTTCTTC. This codes for CASSPAASAANEQFF.

The J gene is TRBJ2-7, the V gene TRBV12-3 or TRBV12-4, with TRBD1 matching 7 bases. With V trimmed by 7 bases and J by 5 bases, 5 bases remained unmatched. The CDR3 consists of 12 residues. The DNA of the CDR3 is TGTGCCAGCACCAAGACAGGGAACGAGCAGTACTTC. It is translated as CASTKTGNEQYF.

V is TRBV10-3 and J is TRBJ1-1; TRBD1 aligns across 10 bases. The CDR3 is 18 amino acids. CDR1 is ENHRY, CDR2 SYGVKD, per germline. V shed 3 bases and J 2 bases; nucleotides not matched to a gene: 12. CDR3 protein: CAISEGEETGGLNTEAFF. CDR3 bases: TGTGCCATCAGTGAAGGGGAAGAGACAGGGGGCTTAAACACTGAAGCTTTCTTT.

About this clonotype itself: A far larger clone is only one base removed, so a read error is likely. This chain links TRBV2 with TRBJ2-1; possible D gene TRBD1, 7 bases. Trimming pared 7 bases from V and 10 bases from J, leaving 23 bases between. CDR1 and CDR2 (germline): SNHLY, FYNNEI. The CDR3 is made up of 15 amino acids. This CDR3 is CASTPGGSSSYEQFF. In nucleotides, the CDR3 is TGTGCCAGCACCCCAGGGGGGTCCAGCTCCTACGAGCAGTTCTTC.

This rearrangement joins TRBV5-1 to TRBJ2-7; D unclear. The germline V and J ends were trimmed by 0 bases and 7 bases, with 11 bases remaining between them. Germline-derived CDR1 and CDR2 are SGHRS and YFSETQ. CDR3 size: 13 residues. CDR3: CASSLVEVQEQYF. The CDR3 bases are TGCGCCAGCAGCTTGGTAGAGGTCCAGGAGCAGTACTTC.

The V call is TRBV29-1, the J call TRBJ1-6; D remains ambiguous. This CDR3 is built from 12 residues. V lost 7 bases and J lost 8, with 12 bases in between. CDR1 is SQVTM and CDR2 is ANQGSEA in the germline V gene. The CDR3 sequence is CSGSVTYSPLHF. The CDR3 nucleotides are TGCAGCGGATCAGTTACCTATTCACCCCTCCACTTT.